This T cell receptor beta chain is drawn from a study of cytomegalovirus exposure and HLA in healthy donors. This clone was detected a few times. Antigen unknown. Points from the study as a whole: Per a prior analysis, the majority of TCR beta V segments were productive roughly 90% or roughly 30% of the time. As a later analysis showed, several of the most significant clusters appeared to be linked to common viral pathogens.

The CDR3 is 15 amino acids. With V trimmed by 1 base and J by 2 bases, 0 bases remained unmatched. Germline V lookup: CDR1 MGHRA, CDR2 YSYEKL. 60 Vbeta and 13 Jbeta primers were used in PCR. TCRdb's table, derived via immunoSEQ multiplex PCR, lists solely in-frame clones and lacks some. This sample yields about 150,000 clones, of which 80% to 90% are seen a single time; roughly 2.3% belongs to the top ten. This chain uses TRBV4-1 with TRBJ2-7; 12 bases match TRBD2. This receptor was taken from a male donor in good health and CMV-seronegative. Material for sequencing was PBMCs. CDR3 nucleotides: TGCGCCAGCAGCCAAGGACTAGCGGGGGCCTACGAGCAGTACTTC. Its protein product is CASSQGLAGAYEQYF.